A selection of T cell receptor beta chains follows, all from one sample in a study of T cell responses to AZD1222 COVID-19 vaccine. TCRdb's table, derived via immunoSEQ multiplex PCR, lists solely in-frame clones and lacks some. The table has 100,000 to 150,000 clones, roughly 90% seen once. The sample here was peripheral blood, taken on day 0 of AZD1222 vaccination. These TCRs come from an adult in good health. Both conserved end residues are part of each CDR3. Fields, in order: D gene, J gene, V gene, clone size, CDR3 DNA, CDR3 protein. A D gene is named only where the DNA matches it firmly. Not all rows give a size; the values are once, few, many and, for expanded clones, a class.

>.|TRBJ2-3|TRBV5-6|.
TGTGCCAGCAGACTAACAAGCACAGATACGCAGTATTTT
CASRLTSTDTQYF
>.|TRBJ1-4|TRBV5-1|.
TGCGCCAGCAGCTTGGCTGGGAGGGGTTGGGAAAAACTGTTTTTT
CASSLAGRGWEKLFF
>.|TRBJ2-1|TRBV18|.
TGTGCCAGCTCACCAATCTCCCTGGACTACAATGAGCAGTTCTTC
CASSPISLDYNEQFF
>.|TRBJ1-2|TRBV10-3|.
TGTGCCATCAGGGAGGCCCGCTATGGCTACACCTTC
CAIREARYGYTF
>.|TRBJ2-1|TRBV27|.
TGTGCCAGCAGTTTTAACCCCCTCGGTGAGCAGTTCTTC
CASSFNPLGEQFF
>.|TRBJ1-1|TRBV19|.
TGTGCCAGTAGTAGTAGGTTGGTAAGCACTGAAGCTTTCTTT
CASSSRLVSTEAFF
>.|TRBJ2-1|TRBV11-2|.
TGTGCCAGCAGTGGGTCAGAAACAGTCAATGAGCAGTTCTTC
CASSGSETVNEQFF
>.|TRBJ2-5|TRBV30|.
TGTGCCTGGGATTCTCTGGAGACCCAGTACTTC
CAWDSLETQYF
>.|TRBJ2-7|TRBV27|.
TGTGCCAGCAGTCCCGGGACTCCAACCGTCTACGAGCAGTACTTC
CASSPGTPTVYEQYF
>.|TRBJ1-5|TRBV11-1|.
TGTGCCAGCAGCGAGACAGATAATCAGCCCCAGCATTTT
CASSETDNQPQHF
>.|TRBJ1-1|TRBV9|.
TGTGCCAGCAGCCCAACGAAGGTACAGGCAAACACTGAAGCTTTCTTT
CASSPTKVQANTEAFF
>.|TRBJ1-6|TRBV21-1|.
TGTGCCAGCAGCAAAGCTCAGTTAAGCGCCTATAATTCACCCCTCCACTTT
CASSKAQLSAYNSPLHF
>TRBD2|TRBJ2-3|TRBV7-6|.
TGTGCCAGCAGCCCTGGGGTAGCGGGAACAGATACGCAGTATTTT
CASSPGVAGTDTQYF
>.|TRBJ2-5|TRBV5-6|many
TGTGCCAGCAGCTCGACGGCGGAGCGGGCCTGGGGGGAGACCCAGTACTTC
CASSSTAERAWGETQYF
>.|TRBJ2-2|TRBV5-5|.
TGTGCCAGCAGCTTGCCCCAGGGAGGCACCGGGGAGCTGTTTTTT
CASSLPQGGTGELFF
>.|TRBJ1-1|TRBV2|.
TGTGCCAGCAGGCAGGAACCCAATGTGAACACTGAAGCTTTCTTT
CASRQEPNVNTEAFF
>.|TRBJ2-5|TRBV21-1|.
TGTGCCAGCAGCAAAGGATTACCAGGGTCCTCGTTAAAGACCCAGTACTTC
CASSKGLPGSSLKTQYF
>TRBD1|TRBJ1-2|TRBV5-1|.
TGCGCCAGCAGCGAGGGACAGCGACTAGATGGCTACACCTTC
CASSEGQRLDGYTF
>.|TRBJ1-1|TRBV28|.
TGTGCCAGCAGTATTTTCGGACGGGGCAACACTGAAGCTTTCTTT
CASSIFGRGNTEAFF
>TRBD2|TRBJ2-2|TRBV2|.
TGTGCCAGCAGTGAAGGACCCGTAGCGGGCCTGGCCGGGGAGCTGTTTTTT
CASSEGPVAGLAGELFF
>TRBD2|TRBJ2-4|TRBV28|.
TGTGCCAGCAGTTTAGGAATAGTGGGTCTAGCGGGAGTAGACAAAAACATTCAGTACTTC
CASSLGIVGLAGVDKNIQYF
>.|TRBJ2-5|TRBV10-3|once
TGTGCCATCAGTGAGTCGAAAGGTGCGGAGACCCAGTACTTC
CAISESKGAETQYF
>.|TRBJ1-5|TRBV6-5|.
TGTGTCAGCAGTATTGACAGATTCAATCAGCCCCAGCATTTT
CVSSIDRFNQPQHF
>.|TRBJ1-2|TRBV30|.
TGTGCCTGGAGTACCAACTATGGCTACACCTTC
CAWSTNYGYTF
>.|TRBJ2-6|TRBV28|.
TGTGCCAGCGCGGGCGGCGGCTGGGCCAACGTCCTGACTTTC
CASAGGGWANVLTF
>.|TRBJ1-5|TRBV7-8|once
TGTGCCAGCAGCTTAGGGGTGGCAGCCGAGAATCAGCCCCAGCATTTT
CASSLGVAAENQPQHF
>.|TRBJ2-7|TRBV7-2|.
TGTGCCAGCAGCTTAGGGGGGGAACCCTTATACGAGCAGTACTTC
CASSLGGEPLYEQYF
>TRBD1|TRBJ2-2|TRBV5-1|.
TGCGCCAGCAGCTTTAGACAGGGAGTAACCGGGGAGCTGTTTTTT
CASSFRQGVTGELFF
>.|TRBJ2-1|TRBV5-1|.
TGCGCCAGCAGCTTGAGGGACGGTTGGGATGAGCAGTTCTTC
CASSLRDGWDEQFF
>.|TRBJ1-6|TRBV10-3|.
TGTGCCATCAGTGAGTTCCTGGCAGCAGATAATTCACCCCTCCACTTT
CAISEFLAADNSPLHF
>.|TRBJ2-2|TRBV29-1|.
TGCAGCGTTGTGATCGGAGCAGGGGCCGGGGAGCTGTTTTTT
CSVVIGAGAGELFF
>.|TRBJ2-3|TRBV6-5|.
TGTGCCAGCAGCCACCCGTCCTCGGGTACGCAGTATTTT
CASSHPSSGTQYF
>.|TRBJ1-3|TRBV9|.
TGTGCCAGCAGCGTAGATCCAGCGGGACAATCTGGAAACACCATATATTTT
CASSVDPAGQSGNTIYF
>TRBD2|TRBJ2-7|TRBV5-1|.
TGCGCCAGCAGCCCCAACGTAGCGGGGGGCGGTAACGAGCAGTACTTC
CASSPNVAGGGNEQYF
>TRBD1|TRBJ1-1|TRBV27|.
TGTGCCAGCAGTTCCGGGACAGGGGTCGCTGAAGCTTTCTTT
CASSSGTGVAEAFF
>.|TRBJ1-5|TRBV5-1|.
TGCGCCAGCACCCGGGGGCCCGATCAGCCCCAGCATTTT
CASTRGPDQPQHF
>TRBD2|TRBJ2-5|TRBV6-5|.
TGTGCCAGCAGTAAACTAGCGAGGCAAGAGACCCAGTACTTC
CASSKLARQETQYF
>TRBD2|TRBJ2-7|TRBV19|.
TGTGCCAGTAGTATTACCCCGGGGGGGACCTACGAGCAGTACTTC
CASSITPGGTYEQYF
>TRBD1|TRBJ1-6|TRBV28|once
TGTGCCAGCAGTTACGGGACAGCAAATTCACCCCTCCACTTT
CASSYGTANSPLHF
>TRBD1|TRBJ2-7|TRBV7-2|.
TGTGCCAGCAGCCCAGGGGACAGGGGTGGGGGCGAGCAGTACTTC
CASSPGDRGGGEQYF
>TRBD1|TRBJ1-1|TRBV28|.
TGTGCCAGCAGCACCACAGGGGGCAGTACTGAAGCTTTCTTT
CASSTTGGSTEAFF
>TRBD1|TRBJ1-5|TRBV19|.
TGTGCCAGTAGTAGCCAGACAGGGGCTCAGCCCCAGCATTTT
CASSSQTGAQPQHF
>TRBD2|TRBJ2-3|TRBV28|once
TGTGCCAGCAGGGAGACTAGCGGGGTAGAATATTTT
CASRETSGVEYF
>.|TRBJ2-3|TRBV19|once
TGTGCCAGTAGTGCCGGGCCGAGCACAGATACGCAGTATTTT
CASSAGPSTDTQYF
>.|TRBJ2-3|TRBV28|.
TGTGCCAGCAGTTTTGACAGAACCACAGATACGCAGTATTTT
CASSFDRTTDTQYF
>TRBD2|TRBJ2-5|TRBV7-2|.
TGTGCCAGCAGCTTAGAATTAAGCGGGGGGAACCACAATTACTTC
CASSLELSGGNHNYF
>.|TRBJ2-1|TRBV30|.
TGTGCCTGGAGTGTACGGGGAACAGAGGCGTACAATGAGCAGTTCTTC
CAWSVRGTEAYNEQFF
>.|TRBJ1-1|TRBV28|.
TGTGCCAGCAGGCTGGCCGGGGGAAACACTGAAGCTTTCTTT
CASRLAGGNTEAFF
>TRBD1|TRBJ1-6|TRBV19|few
TGTGCCAGTCAGACAGGGGGCAGGGATTCACCCCTCCACTTT
CASQTGGRDSPLHF
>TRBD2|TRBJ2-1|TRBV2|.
TGTGCCAGTAGCCCGGGGACTAGCTCCTACAATGAGCAGTTCTTC
CASSPGTSSYNEQFF
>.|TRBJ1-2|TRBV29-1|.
TGCAGCGTTCGGCGGAATAGCAACTATGGCTACACCTTC
CSVRRNSNYGYTF
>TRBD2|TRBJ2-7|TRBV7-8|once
TGTGCCAGCAGCAAGGGACTAGCGGGGGAGAGGGGTTACGAGCAGTACTTC
CASSKGLAGERGYEQYF